Given below is one TCR beta chain in context. There is no known antigen for this receptor. Base-call qualities are not available, and no considerably larger clone is one nucleotide away. The library came from 5' RACE. These reads were obtained on an Illumina HiSeq 2500. A second PCR of about 6 to 11 cycles was run with a J-beta primer mix and a sample-barcoded 5' primer. Each TCR beta cDNA molecule received a unique molecular identifier from a template-switch 5' adaptor carrying 12 random nucleotides. Each sample yielded at least 2.5 million CDR3-containing paired-end reads. First-strand cDNA was synthesized from all RNA with the Mint cDNA synthesis kit, primed by a TRBC-specific oligonucleotide. Following uracil-DNA glycosylase treatment, a first 18-cycle PCR with universal primers M1SS and BC2_uni_R was performed on all cDNA. In the authors' own workflow: For normalization, 1 million high-quality reads were randomly selected from each sample, with every read carrying a distinct molecular identifier. Instead of being binned into consensus sequences, reads with shared molecular identifiers were discarded. MiTCR, run with a Q25 quality threshold and the strictest error-elimination algorithm, handled CDR3 identification, clonotype clustering and error correction. A nonparametric unseen species model using Euler transformation provided a lower-bound estimate of total TCR beta diversity. TCRdb handled the public reads itself, with Q25 trimming in fastp and clone calling in MiXCR, and kept productive beta chains. Each record represents a unique CDR3 protein, reported with the most common genes and DNA among its rows. TCRdb, not the authors, supplied the V and J calls. The sample yields 700,000 to 850,000 distinct CDR3 sequences; about 48% were counted once. The ten most abundant clones make up approximately 40% of the sample.

The entry originates in a study of blood T cells in healthy people across ages (dated by TCRdb to between 2014 and 2016). For the wider study: In model experiments, roughly one uniquely barcoded TCR beta cDNA molecule per two T cells was captured by template switching. Age-related changes in TCR beta repertoire diversity were measured in the study by deep sequencing normalized with unique cDNA molecular identifiers. The donors were split into four age groups: young (average about 16 years), middle-aged (over 35), aged (over 55) and long-lived (approximately 80). Donors of different ages were randomly distributed across sequencing lanes to avoid experimental bias. Two additional independent replicas of 1 million unique cDNA reads from the same blood draw were analyzed for two donors (one aged 18 to 30 and one aged 80 or older).

From the cysteine through the phenylalanine, the CDR3 covers 14 amino acids. The entry retains the CDR3 DNA only, 42 bases that are in frame from base 1. The germline V gene yields SGDLS for CDR1 and YYNGEE for CDR2. The germline V end is reduced by 5 bases and the J end by 5 bases; junction bases left unmatched: 3. Beyond this particular receptor, the publication reports: Observed TCR beta diversity per million T cells fell roughly linearly with age, and a significant reduction was already apparent by age around 40. Compared with the aged group, the long-lived group had more naive CD4+ T cells, fewer expanded clones and increased TCR diversity, suggesting age selection. Estimates of total diversity based on one million sequenced T cells were regarded as lower bounds and as underestimates. Because the CMV infection status of the donors was unknown, age-related changes in expanded clonotypes may potentially have been confounded. The percentage of naive T cells measured by flow cytometry correlated strongly with observed TCR beta diversity. Conclusive comparison of naive and antigen-experienced compartments was prevented by the profiling of bulk unsorted PBMCs.

Donors were a few dozen systemically healthy Caucasian individuals from Russia aged 6 to 90 years. Roughly 11 milliliters of peripheral blood were drawn from each donor into EDTA-treated Vacutainer tubes. Ficoll-Paque density-gradient centrifugation was used to isolate PBMCs, with at least 7 million per sample. Trizol reagent was used to extract total RNA from PBMCs, with at least 5 micrograms per sample. The percentages of naive CD45RAhigh/CD27high T cells were determined by flow cytometry on a PBMC aliquot from every donor. The sample consisted of blood. This receptor was obtained from a man at least 80 years old in good health. The sequence joins TRBV9 to TRBJ2-7, with 14 bases aligning to TRBD2. The sequence in DNA is TGTGCCAGCAGTGAGGGACTAGCGGGAGACGAGCAGTACTTC. This codes for CASSEGLAGDEQYF.